The 8 T cell receptor beta chains below all came from one sample that was sequenced in a study of T cell repertoires in cytomegalovirus infection. TCRdb processed the reads anew with MiXCR; each CDR3 protein has one entry. Of 250,000 to 300,000 distinct CDR3 sequences detected, approximately 9.1% appear once; the ten largest clones hold over 12%. The sample was PBMCs. The receptor source for this set is a human donor in good health (CMV status not recorded). Some clones in this sample may be carry-over from other donors' samples.

This clonotype was observed at least ten times. The chain couples TRBV12-3 or TRBV12-4 to TRBJ2-2; D is possibly TRBD1 (6 bases). Trimming stripped 6 bases from V and 0 bases from J, with 17 bases between. The CDR3 has 17 amino acids. CDR3 loop: CASSPFWGQANTGELFF. Written as DNA, the CDR3 is TGTGCCAGCAGCCCCTTTTGGGGGCAGGCGAACACCGGGGAGCTGTTTTTT.

This clonotype was seen more than once but under ten times. The chain couples TRBV20-1 to TRBJ1-3, with a possible D match to TRBD1 (5 bases). Germline CDR1 reads DFQATT; CDR2 reads SNEGSKA (reference sequence). The length of the CDR3 is 14 residues. V was trimmed by 2 bases and J by 0 bases, leaving 8 bases between them. CDR3 sequence reads: CSARQGSSGNTIYF. For the CDR3, the DNA is TGCAGTGCTAGACAGGGAAGCTCTGGAAACACCATATATTTT.

This clonotype was recorded at least ten times. V is TRBV6-1 and J is TRBJ1-4; possible D gene TRBD1, 6 bases. Trimming shortened V by 7 bases and J by 8 bases, and 23 bases separated the two germline ends. The CDR3 extends over 16 amino acids. The germline gives CDR1 MNHNS, CDR2 SASEGT. The CDR3: CASTPRGQGTREKLFF. CDR3 sequence (DNA): TGTGCCAGCACCCCAAGGGGCCAGGGGACTCGGGAAAAACTGTTTTTT.

This clonotype has just a few counts. A read error may explain this, as a much larger clone is one base away. The genes are TRBV19 and TRBJ1-5; D may be TRBD1 (5 bases). The CDR3 totals 14 residues. The germline V and J ends were trimmed by 1 base and 3 bases, with 7 bases remaining between them. Germline loops: CDR1 LNHDA, CDR2 SQIVND (reference sequence). This CDR3 reads CASSIAGNNQPQHF. The CDR3 DNA reads TGTGCCAGTAGTATAGCAGGGAACAATCAGCCCCAGCATTTT.

This clonotype was observed at least ten times. The chain uses TRBV7-9 and TRBJ1-1; 9 bases are shared with TRBD1. V dropped 3 bases and J dropped 4; count of bases not matched to a gene: 3. Germline values: CDR1 SEHNR, CDR2 FQNEAQ (reference sequence). This CDR3 comprises 14 residues. The CDR3 spells CASSFPGQGTEAFF. In nucleotides, the CDR3 is TGTGCCAGCAGCTTTCCGGGACAGGGCACTGAAGCTTTCTTT.

The V and J genes are TRBV28 and TRBJ1-2, with D hard to call. CDR1 is MDHEN, CDR2 SYDVKM, per germline. Trimming left V 7 bases short and J 3 bases short, with 15 bases between. This CDR3 has 14 residues. This chain's CDR3 is CASTVGGSDYGYTF. For the CDR3, the DNA is TGTGCCAGCACCGTCGGTGGGTCCGACTATGGCTACACCTTC.

V and J are TRBV20-1 and TRBJ1-1; D gene unclear. The CDR3 has 15 residues. CDR1 and CDR2 (germline): DFQATT, SNEGSKA (reference sequence). Deletions cut 3 bases from V and 0 bases from J, with 14 bases between. CDR3 in DNA: TGCAGTGCTAGGGTTTCCCTTCTTCTGAACACTGAAGCTTTCTTT. Amino acid sequence: CSARVSLLLNTEAFF.

The table lists this clonotype with many counts. V gene TRBV7-2 combines with J gene TRBJ1-1, with TRBD1 identical over 9 bases. V was pared by 2 bases and J by 3 bases, with 4 bases of the junction left unmatched. Per germline, CDR1 SGHTA and CDR2 FQGNSA. The CDR3 covers 15 residues. The CDR3 nucleotides read TGTGCCAGCAGCTTAACCCGGGACAGGGACACTGAAGCTTTCTTT. Translation: CASSLTRDRDTEAFF.